This TCR beta chain is from a study of T cell responses to AZD1222 COVID-19 vaccine (dated by TCRdb to the early 2020s). With regard to the full study: Because spike-specific TCR depth and breadth did not differ between the two schedules, AZD1222 recipients who got a second dose at roughly 4 weeks were pooled with those who got a second dose at roughly 12 weeks. TCR sequencing covered some 240 trial participants: 200 to 210 given two doses of AZD1222 and 26 given two doses of MenACWY control vaccine. Trial participants were enrolled into age subgroups of 18-55, 56-69 and 70-plus years, which contained approximately 150, 28 and 58 TCR-sequenced participants, respectively.

The CDR3 regions of human TCRbeta chains were analyzed by immunosequencing. On the authors' methods: Repertoire TCRs were matched against a reference library of SARS-CoV-2-specific TCRs generated with the MIRA antigen-specificity platform. Breadth was defined as the fraction of unique TCRs that were SARS-CoV-2-associated. Depth was defined as the fraction of total T cells that were SARS-CoV-2-associated. Using the MIRA data, each spike-specific TCR was assigned both to the spike region to which the TCR was reactive and to a CD4 or CD8 class. Log10-transformed breadth and depth values were compared by one-way ANOVA with Sidak's multiple comparisons tests. As stored in TCRdb, this immuneACCESS dataset retains in-frame rearrangements with V and J assigned. A fraction of the clones does not appear; measured against another copy, unresolved V genes explain less than half of the discrepancy, and the remainder lacks a known reason. For V, J and clone size, that table is used; D and trimming come from the DNA. This sample gives about 140,000 clones in total; under 95% of them show up just once. The ten biggest clones cover 4.5% to 5.5% of the sample.

Overall results and qualifications from the work: After two AZD1222 doses, spike-specific TCR breadth and depth were significantly higher than at day 0 and than in MenACWY recipients. The 56-69-year group was small, and its depth increase did not reach significance, likely because of low power. Participants were mostly white British, with more females than males. The authors suggested clonal diversity may have been underestimated. Epitopes outside the regions mutated in the B.1.351 and B.1.1.7 variants were reportedly recognized by nearly half of the unique spike-specific TCRs. CD4 TCRs associated with the vaccine covered the entire spike protein, and the dominant responses were in regions 160-218 and 743-854. Only five or six AZD1222 recipients were SARS-CoV-2 seropositive at baseline, limiting conclusions about previously exposed vaccinees. No day 14 peak-response samples were available, so repertoires were characterized only after the peak T cell response.

As concerns this clone: Its specific antigen is unknown. No clone much larger than this one lies a single base away; base qualities are absent.

For this chain, trimming is 6 bases at the V end and 8 bases at the J end, and the number of junction bases without a gene match is 7. Its CDR3 holds 13 amino acids, cysteine through phenylalanine. CDR3 DNA only is kept here, 39 bases in frame from base 1. Taken from the germline V gene, the CDR1 and CDR2 loops are MNHEY and SVGAGI. Taken with the paper, the label for time point translates to: baseline before first vaccination. Vaccinee samples were obtained from the UK trials COV001 and COV002, which included a single-blind randomized controlled phase 2/3 trial of AZD1222 (ChAdOx1 nCoV-19) in healthy adults. Trial participant PBMC samples were collected at day 0 and day 28 after the second dose for TCRbeta chain sequencing.

The chain couples TRBV6-5 to TRBJ1-2; 9 middle bases align to TRBD1. Material: peripheral blood, obtained on day 0 of AZD1222 vaccination. The sequence derives from an adult in good health. CDR3 sequence: CASRVGQGDGYTF. The bases read TGTGCCAGCAGGGTGGGACAGGGTGACGGCTACACCTTC.